The rows below give T cell receptor beta chains drawn from one sample of a study of T-cell reconstitution after alpha-beta-depleted transplantation in children. MiXCR, applied by TCRdb to the PCR reads, yields one record per CDR3 protein. The sample comprises hundreds of thousands of distinct CDR3 sequences, approximately 24% of which are singletons, and 4.8% rests with the top ten. Sequencing was performed on PBMCs, mostly from graft donor cells, taken 360 days after TCRalphabeta/CD19-depleted stem cell transplant. The receptors come from a female patient aged 2-9 years who had a stem cell transplant for congenital amegakaryocytic thrombocytopenia, so the T cells may come from the graft donor. Each CDR3 is given with its conserved first and last residue. A D gene is named only where the DNA matches it firmly. Part of the rows lack a size; the others show once, few, many or a class for expanded clones.

J: TRBJ2-7
V: TRBV6-2/TRBV6-3
size: NA
D: NA
DNA: TGTGCCAGCAGTTCGTACGGCCGCTCCTACGAGCAGTACTTC
CDR3: CASSSYGRSYEQYF

J: TRBJ2-7
V: TRBV5-1
size: NA
D: NA
DNA: TGCGCCAGCAGCGCAGGGGCCCTAAGCTCCTACGAGCAGTACTTC
CDR3: CASSAGALSSYEQYF

J: TRBJ1-4
V: TRBV6-1
size: NA
D: NA
DNA: TGTGCCAGCAGTATTCCGACAGCAACTAATGAAAAACTGTTTTTT
CDR3: CASSIPTATNEKLFF

J: TRBJ2-5
V: TRBV4-3
size: NA
D: NA
DNA: TGCGCCAGCAGCCAAGGTGAACAAGAGACCCAGTACTTC
CDR3: CASSQGEQETQYF

J: TRBJ2-5
V: TRBV20-1
size: many
D: NA
DNA: TGCACCCCCCCAAGGGAGTACCAAGAGACCCAGTACTTC
CDR3: CTPPREYQETQYF

J: TRBJ2-3
V: TRBV5-5
size: NA
D: TRBD2
DNA: TGTGCCAGCAGCTTGTCGGCTTTGTCAGCGGGAACCGATACGCAGTATTTT
CDR3: CASSLSALSAGTDTQYF

J: TRBJ1-2
V: TRBV11-2
size: NA
D: TRBD1
DNA: TGTGCCAGCAGCTTATCGGCGTGGGACAGCTATGGCTACACCTTC
CDR3: CASSLSAWDSYGYTF

J: TRBJ2-1
V: TRBV28
size: many
D: NA
DNA: TGTGCCAGCAGTTTGGGCAGGGAGTCCGAGCAGTTCTTC
CDR3: CASSLGRESEQFF

J: TRBJ1-3
V: TRBV15
size: NA
D: NA
DNA: TGTGCCACCAGCAGAGGGACGTTCTCTGGAAACACCATATATTTT
CDR3: CATSRGTFSGNTIYF

J: TRBJ2-1
V: TRBV4-2
size: few
D: NA
DNA: TGTGCCAGCAGCCAAGATCACTCGGGTAGCTACAATGAGCAGTTCTTC
CDR3: CASSQDHSGSYNEQFF

J: TRBJ2-2
V: TRBV10-3
size: NA
D: NA
DNA: TGTGCCATCAGTGGGCCCCTGGCCTTTCGGAACACCGGGGAGCTGTTTTTT
CDR3: CAISGPLAFRNTGELFF

J: TRBJ2-1
V: TRBV28
size: many
D: NA
DNA: TGTGCCAGCAGTTTCGTGGACAGTGCCTACAATGAGCAGTTCTTC
CDR3: CASSFVDSAYNEQFF

J: TRBJ2-3
V: TRBV24-1
size: few
D: TRBD1
DNA: TGTGCCACCAGTGATCCTCGGACAGGGGCTAACACAGATACGCAGTATTTT
CDR3: CATSDPRTGANTDTQYF

J: TRBJ2-1
V: TRBV4-3
size: NA
D: TRBD2
DNA: TGCGCCAGCAGCCAAGATTTTGGTCTAGCGGGAGGAAATGAGCAGTTCTTC
CDR3: CASSQDFGLAGGNEQFF

J: TRBJ2-3
V: TRBV12-3/TRBV12-4
size: NA
D: NA
DNA: TGTGCCAGCAGCTGGGGCGGGGGCTCTAGCACAGATACGCAGTATTTT
CDR3: CASSWGGGSSTDTQYF

J: TRBJ2-7
V: TRBV29-1
size: many
D: NA
DNA: TGCAGCGTTGCGGCGGAACCCTCCTACGAGCAGTACTTC
CDR3: CSVAAEPSYEQYF

J: TRBJ2-3
V: TRBV4-1
size: few
D: TRBD1
DNA: TGCGCCAGCAGCCAAGTAGACAGGGGTTTGGGGGATACGCAGTATTTT
CDR3: CASSQVDRGLGDTQYF